Detailed here is one T cell receptor (beta chain). Its antigen is undetermined. Second-dose groups at about 4 or about 12 weeks were pooled. These data come from a study of T cell responses to AZD1222 COVID-19 vaccine. Profiled with immunoSEQ multiplex PCR; TCRdb holds only in-frame clones, not every one. The table shows 95,000 to 100,000 clones, with about 88% occurring only once. Germline V gives CDR1 KGHSH, CDR2 LQKENI. Trimming cost V 6 bases and J 0 bases; bases outside gene matches: 15. CDR3 length equals 18 residues. Findings and caveats of the study: Dominant at 160-218 and 743-854, vaccine-associated CD4 TCRs also spanned spike. After two AZD1222 doses, spike-specific TCR breadth and depth rose versus day 0.

The sequencing here drew on peripheral blood, taken 28 days after the second AZD1222 dose. This sequence joins TRBV18 and TRBJ1-1; 8 positions match TRBD1. This clonotype was sampled from an adult who received the AZD1222 COVID-19 vaccine. CDR3 DNA sequence: TGTGCCAGCTCCGCAAACTCCGGACAGGGAAGCCTGAACACTGAAGCTTTCTTT. Amino acids: CASSANSGQGSLNTEAFF.